The 27 T cell receptor beta chains below all came from one sample that was sequenced in a study of blood T cells in healthy people across ages. A second PCR, run for about 6 to 12 cycles, used a sample-barcoded 5' primer plus a J-beta primer mix. TCRdb fed the 5' RACE reads into MiXCR, producing one record per CDR3 protein. The sample contains around 1.7 million distinct CDR3 sequences, roughly 27% of which appear only once. The sequenced material came from blood. The origin of the receptors is a woman in her thirties in good health.

This clonotype was seen a single time. It may be a read error: a sequence one base away is much more abundant. This rearrangement joins TRBV30 to TRBJ2-4, with D possibly matching TRBD2 (5 bases). The better agreement between TRBJ2-7 and the DNA end casts doubt on the J call. This CDR3 contains 15 residues. Germline values: CDR1 GTSNPN, CDR2 SVGIG (reference sequence). The CDR3 region is CAWSVRIGEGFEQYF. For the CDR3, the DNA is TGTGCCTGGAGTGTCCGCATCGGAGAGGGCTTCGAGCAGTACTTC.

The J gene is TRBJ1-6, the V gene TRBV7-9, with D possibly TRBD1 on 6 matching bases. Germline lookup yields CDR1 SEHNR and CDR2 FQNEAQ (reference sequence). There are 14 residues in the CDR3. V was trimmed by 2 bases and J by 6 bases, leaving 8 bases between them. The CDR3 sequence is CASSLTGSNSPLHF. The CDR3 DNA is TGTGCCAGCAGCTTAACAGGGTCTAATTCACCCCTCCACTTT.

This chain connects TRBV6-2 or TRBV6-3 to TRBJ2-7, with 8 bases matching TRBD1. The CDR3 has 14 amino acids. With 4 bases clipped from V and 5 bases from J, the junction kept 7 bases outside the gene matches. Per germline, CDR1 MNHEY and CDR2 SVGEGT. The CDR3 region has the DNA TGTGCCAGCAGTTCCGAACAGGGGGGAAACGAGCAGTACTTC. Amino acid sequence: CASSSEQGGNEQYF.

DNA for the CDR3: TGTGCCGGTTCGACTAGCGGGGGATACAATGAGCAGTTCTTC. The encoded protein is CAGSTSGGYNEQFF. The chain links TRBV28 to TRBJ2-1; 12 nucleotides match TRBD2. Germline V gene lookup returns CDR1 MDHEN and CDR2 SYDVKM. The J segment lost 4 bases and the V segment lost 11 bases, leaving 6 bases of the junction unmatched. CDR3 length: 14 residues.

This clonotype was detected a few times. The chain uses TRBV20-1 and TRBJ2-1; TRBD2 aligns across 11 bases. Germline values: CDR1 DFQATT, CDR2 SNEGSKA (reference sequence). J was trimmed by 8 bases and V by 5 bases; bases with no gene match: 14. The CDR3 length is 16 residues. In DNA, the CDR3 is TGCAGTGCTGACACTATTAGCGGGAGGGCTTTAGATGAGCAGTTCTTC. Translation: CSADTISGRALDEQFF.

The CDR3 region is CSARPTGVGLNTEAFF. The CDR3 DNA reads TGCAGTGCTAGACCCACAGGGGTAGGATTGAACACTGAAGCTTTCTTT. The gene calls are TRBV20-1 and TRBJ1-1, with 7 nucleotides matching TRBD1. The CDR3 has 16 amino acids. Germline loops: CDR1 DFQATT, CDR2 SNEGSKA (reference sequence). The V gene end was trimmed by 2 bases and the J gene end by 0 bases; junction bases not matched to a gene: 9.

The genes are TRBV7-2 and TRBJ1-2, with unresolved D. Germline V gives CDR1 SGHTA, CDR2 FQGNSA. The CDR3 sequence is 14 residues long. V lost 5 bases and J 4 bases, leaving 14 bases between the germline ends. For the CDR3, the DNA is TGTGCCAGCAGCAGGTATAAGGGAGGCTATGGCTACACCTTC. Translated: CASSRYKGGYGYTF.

This clonotype was counted a single time. The junction does not match germline at one end; this may be a read error. This chain uses TRBV10-3 with TRBJ1-5; D gene ambiguous. From germline, CDR1 is ENHRY and CDR2 SYGVKD. This CDR3 comprises 13 residues. The DNA of the CDR3 is TGTGCCGTCAGTGAGTATCCGGATCAGCCCCAGCATTTT. Protein: CAVSEYPDQPQHF.

The chain uses TRBV6-5 and TRBJ1-2; TRBD1 matches 9 bases. The germline gives CDR1 MNHEY, CDR2 SVGAGI. The J segment lost 8 bases and the V segment lost 6 bases, leaving 10 bases of the junction unmatched. This CDR3 has 14 residues. As DNA, the CDR3 is TGTGCCAGCAGGCCCCAGGGACAGGGCAAAGGCTACACCTTC. It encodes CASRPQGQGKGYTF.

Notes on this clonotype: One junction end disagrees with the germline gene, perhaps due to a read error. The chain uses TRBV10-3 and TRBJ2-5; TRBD2 aligns across 14 bases. Looked up from germline, CDR1 is ENHRY and CDR2 is SYGVKD. There are 15 residues in the CDR3. The CDR3 DNA sequence: TGTGTCATCAGTGAGGGACTAGCGGGGGAAGAGACCCAGTACTTC. The encoded protein is CVISEGLAGEETQYF.

Details on this clonotype: A much larger clone lies a single base off, so this may be a read error. V is TRBV27 and J is TRBJ2-1; 9 bases are shared with TRBD2. The CDR3 covers 16 residues. Germline CDR1 and CDR2: MNHEY and SMNVEV (reference sequence). The CDR3 DNA reads TGTGCCAGCAGTTTATATGGACTAGCGAGGGGGGATGAGCAGTCCTTC. As protein: CASSLYGLARGDEQSF.

V and J are TRBV14 and TRBJ2-7, with D uncertain. V dropped 4 bases and J dropped 0 bases, with 10 bases sitting between them. The CDR3 length is 14 residues. CDR1 is SGHDN, CDR2 FVKESK, per germline. The CDR3 sequence: CASSPTIGSYEQYF. Written as DNA, the CDR3 is TGTGCCAGCAGCCCGACCATAGGCTCCTACGAGCAGTACTTC.

The CDR3 region has the DNA TGTGCCAGCACCTTGGGGGGGTCTAGCTATAGGTACGAGCAGTACTTC. It is translated as CASTLGGSSYRYEQYF. The rearrangement joins TRBV12-3 or TRBV12-4 to TRBJ2-7, with 7 bases identical to TRBD2. The ends lost 7 bases at V and 4 bases at J; junction bases unmatched: 16. The CDR3 is made up of 16 amino acids.

As regards this clonotype: This clone may be a read error of a much larger clone one base away. V is TRBV7-3 and J is TRBJ2-5, with TRBD2 matching 11 bases. The CDR3 totals 14 residues. Trimming removed 3 bases from V and 4 bases from J; junction bases left unmatched: 1. The V gene's germline CDR1 is SGHTA and CDR2 FQGTGA. The CDR3 DNA sequence: TGTGCCAGCAGCTTTAGCGGGGGGGCAGAGACCCAGTACTTC. Protein: CASSFSGGAETQYF.

As to this clonotype: A read error may produce the germline difference seen at one junction end. The chain recombines TRBV5-1 with TRBJ2-1; 10 nucleotides line up with TRBD2. Per germline, CDR1 SGHRS and CDR2 YFSETQ. This CDR3 spans 18 amino acids. CDR3 sequence reads: CASSLDMYRTSGYNEQLF. The DNA of the CDR3 is TGCGCCAGCAGCTTGGATATGTACCGGACTAGCGGATACAATGAGCAGTTATTC.

The gene calls are TRBV6-5 and TRBJ2-7; D call uncertain. Germline lookup yields CDR1 MNHEY and CDR2 SVGAGI. V lost 6 bases and J lost 5, with 8 bases in between. The CDR3 consists of 11 residues. The CDR3, as DNA: TGTGCCAGCAGGGCCTGGAACGAGCAGTACTTC. Protein product: CASRAWNEQYF.

Notes on this clonotype: This may come from a read error, since a much larger clone is one base off. For the CDR3, the DNA is TGTGCCAGCAGCTCAGATTTTTCAGCTTTAGCCAAAAACATTCAGTACTTC. It translates to CASSSDFSALAKNIQYF. The chain uses TRBV7-2 and TRBJ2-4; D is ambiguous. The CDR3 runs to 17 residues. In germline, CDR1 is SGHTA, CDR2 FQGNSA. V lost 4 bases to trimming and J lost 0 bases, with 16 bases between them.

This clonotype was counted only a few times. V and J are TRBV24-1 and TRBJ1-2; a weak D match, TRBD1 (5 bases). Per germline, CDR1 KGHDR and CDR2 SFDVKD. The ends were cut back, 9 bases at V and 6 bases at J, with 16 bases in the middle. The CDR3 loop spans 13 amino acids. The CDR3 sequence is CATRRMLGHGYTF. DNA for the CDR3: TGTGCCACCCGCAGAATGTTGGGACATGGCTACACCTTC.

A few counts support this clonotype. A clone one base away is much larger, so this may be a read error. CDR3 DNA sequence: TGTGCCAGCAGCTTAGCGGGGGAAAGCCTCACAGATACGCAGTATTTT. Translating it yields CASSLAGESLTDTQYF. The rearrangement joins TRBV7-9 to TRBJ2-3; D may be TRBD1 or TRBD2 (5 bases each). The germline V and J ends were trimmed by 0 bases and 2 bases, with 12 bases remaining between them. CDR1 is SEHNR and CDR2 is FQNEAQ in the germline V gene (reference sequence). This CDR3 has 16 residues.

This clonotype was picked up a small number of times. The chain has TRBV5-1 and TRBJ2-5; TRBD2 matches at 12 bases. Germline CDR1 SGHRS, CDR2 YFSETQ. V lost 1 base to trimming and J lost 2 bases; unmatched junction nucleotides: 6. The CDR3 is made up of 17 amino acids. CDR3 region: CASSLPGLAGPQETQYF. The CDR3 DNA is TGCGCCAGCAGCTTGCCCGGACTAGCGGGACCTCAAGAGACCCAGTACTTC.

The chain links TRBV7-2 to TRBJ2-5; D remains unclear. Trimming cost V 5 bases and J 0 bases, with 7 bases left between them. CDR1 and CDR2 (germline): SGHTA, FQGNSA. There are 13 residues in the CDR3. The CDR3 DNA sequence: TGTGCCAGCAGCCCGAATTACCAAGAGACCCAGTACTTC. This sequence encodes CASSPNYQETQYF.

This clonotype was counted between two and nine times. V and J are TRBV12-3 or TRBV12-4 and TRBJ2-4; D not resolved. V gave up 2 bases and J gave up 6 bases, with 5 bases separating them. The CDR3 is made up of 12 amino acids. CDR3 sequence: CASSLIRNIQYF. The CDR3 DNA sequence: TGTGCCAGCAGTTTAATCAGAAACATTCAGTACTTC.

This clonotype turned up a few times. V is TRBV12-3 or TRBV12-4 and J is TRBJ2-2; D not resolved. The V gene lost 5 bases and the J gene lost 6 bases, with 10 bases spanning the gap. The CDR3 is made up of 13 amino acids. The CDR3 loop is CASSPGFAGELFF. The CDR3 region has the DNA TGTGCCAGCAGTCCAGGATTCGCCGGGGAGCTGTTTTTT.

This clonotype was found a few times. A read error may be the cause here, since a much bigger clone is one base away. The chain recombines TRBV5-1 with TRBJ2-7; 9 positions match TRBD1. V lost 3 bases, J lost 7 bases, and 8 bases stayed unmatched. The CDR3 has 14 residues. Germline V gives CDR1 SGHRS, CDR2 YFSETQ. The CDR3 nucleotides read TGCGCCAGCAGCTCGGGACAGGGCCACAATGAGCAGTACTTC. Its translation is CASSSGQGHNEQYF.

This clonotype came up a few times. The chain links TRBV12-3 or TRBV12-4 to TRBJ1-3; D is unresolved. The CDR3 spans 12 residues. V was trimmed by 5 bases and J by 10 bases, leaving 12 bases between them. The CDR3 protein is CASSLEAVTIYF. CDR3 coding DNA: TGTGCCAGCAGTCTAGAGGCTGTTACCATATATTTT.

This clonotype was counted a few times. The CDR3 loop is CASSQVPAEQYF. CDR3 DNA sequence: TGTGCCAGCAGCCAAGTACCCGCCGAGCAGTACTTC. The V and J genes are TRBV3-1 and TRBJ2-7; D uncertain. The CDR3 runs 12 residues. Germline values: CDR1 LGHDT, CDR2 YNNKEL (reference sequence). V gave up 1 base and J gave up 6 bases, with 7 bases separating them.

This clonotype was observed once. The CDR3 DNA reads as TGCAGCTCTTCCCGGGGTCGGGAGACCCAGTACTTC. This translates into CSSSRGRETQYF. The chain links TRBV29-1 to TRBJ2-5, with D possibly being TRBD2 (5 bases). CDR1 SQVTM and CDR2 ANQGSEA come from the germline V gene. This CDR3 spans 12 amino acids. The germline V and J ends were trimmed by 8 bases and 5 bases, with 15 bases remaining between them.